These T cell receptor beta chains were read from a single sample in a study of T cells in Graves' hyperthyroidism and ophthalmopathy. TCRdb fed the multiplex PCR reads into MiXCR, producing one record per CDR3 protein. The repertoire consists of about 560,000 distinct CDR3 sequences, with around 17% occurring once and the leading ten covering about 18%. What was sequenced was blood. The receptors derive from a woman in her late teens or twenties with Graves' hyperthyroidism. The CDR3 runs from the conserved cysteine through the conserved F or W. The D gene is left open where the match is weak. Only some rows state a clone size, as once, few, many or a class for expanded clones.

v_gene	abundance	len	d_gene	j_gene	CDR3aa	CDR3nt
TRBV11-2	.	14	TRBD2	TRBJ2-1	CASSSLGTRYEQFF	TGTGCCAGCAGCTCCCTCGGGACTAGGTATGAGCAGTTCTTC
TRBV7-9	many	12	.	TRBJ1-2	CASSREDYGYTF	TGTGCCAGCAGCCGAGAGGACTATGGCTACACCTTC
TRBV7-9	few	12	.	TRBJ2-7	CASSEGSQEQYF	TGTGCCAGCAGCGAGGGGTCCCAGGAGCAGTACTTC
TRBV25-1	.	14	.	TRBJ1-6	CASSEFGGNSPLHF	TGTGCCAGCAGTGAATTTGGGGGGAATTCACCCCTCCACTTT
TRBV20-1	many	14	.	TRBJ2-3	CSAAGRRSTDTQYF	TGCAGTGCCGCGGGACGGAGAAGCACAGATACGCAGTATTTT
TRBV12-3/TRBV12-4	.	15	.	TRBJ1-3	CASSQGLYSGNTIYF	TGTGCCAGCAGTCAGGGGCTCTACTCTGGAAACACCATATATTTT
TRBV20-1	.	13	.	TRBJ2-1	CSARDRGSNEQFF	TGCAGTGCTAGAGACCGGGGGTCGAATGAGCAGTTCTTC
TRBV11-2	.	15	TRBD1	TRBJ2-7	CASTRGRDRGNEQYF	TGTGCCAGCACCCGGGGCCGGGACAGGGGGAACGAGCAGTACTTC
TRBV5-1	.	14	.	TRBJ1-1	CASSWIGGNTEAFF	TGCGCCAGCAGCTGGATCGGAGGGAACACTGAAGCTTTCTTT
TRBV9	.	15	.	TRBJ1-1	CASSVASGAATEAFF	TGTGCCAGCAGCGTAGCTTCGGGGGCGGCCACTGAAGCTTTCTTT
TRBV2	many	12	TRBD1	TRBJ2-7	CASNRQGHEQYF	TGTGCCAGCAACCGACAGGGCCACGAGCAGTACTTC
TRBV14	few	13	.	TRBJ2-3	CASGLGHRDTQYF	TGTGCCAGCGGGCTCGGCCACAGAGATACGCAGTATTTT
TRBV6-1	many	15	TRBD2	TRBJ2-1	CASSPSGDTYNEQFF	TGTGCCAGCAGTCCAAGCGGGGATACTTACAATGAGCAGTTCTTC
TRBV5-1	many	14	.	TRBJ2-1	CASSKENSYNEQFF	TGCGCCAGCAGCAAGGAAAACTCCTACAATGAGCAGTTCTTC
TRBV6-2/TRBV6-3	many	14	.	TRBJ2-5	CASSYELQGETQYF	TGTGCCAGCAGTTACGAGTTACAGGGAGAGACCCAGTACTTC
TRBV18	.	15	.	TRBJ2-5	CASSPPGRNQETQYF	TGTGCCAGCTCACCACCCGGCAGGAACCAAGAGACCCAGTACTTC
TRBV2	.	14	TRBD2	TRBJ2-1	CASKLAGLYNEQFF	TGTGCCAGCAAACTAGCGGGACTCTACAATGAGCAGTTCTTC
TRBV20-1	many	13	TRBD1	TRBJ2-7	CSATGTETYEQYF	TGCAGTGCAACCGGGACAGAGACCTACGAGCAGTACTTC
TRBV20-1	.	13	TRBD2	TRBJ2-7	CSARKAGSTEQYF	TGCAGTGCTAGAAAAGCGGGAAGTACCGAGCAGTACTTC
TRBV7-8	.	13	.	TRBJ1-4	CASSRGTKEKLFF	TGTGCCAGCAGCCGCGGGACAAAGGAAAAACTGTTTTTT
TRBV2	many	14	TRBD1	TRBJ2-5	CASTGDRARETQYF	TGTGCCAGCACCGGAGACAGGGCTCGGGAGACCCAGTACTTC
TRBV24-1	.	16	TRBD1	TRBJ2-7	CATSPGTGGLSSEQYF	TGTGCCACCAGTCCTGGGACAGGGGGCCTTTCCTCCGAGCAGTACTTC
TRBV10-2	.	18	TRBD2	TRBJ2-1	CASSEGQRQPSGSNEQFF	TGCGCCAGCAGTGAGGGGCAGCGGCAGCCTAGCGGGAGCAATGAGCAGTTCTTC
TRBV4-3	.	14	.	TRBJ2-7	CASSPEDRSYEQYF	TGCGCCAGCAGCCCAGAAGACAGGTCCTACGAGCAGTACTTC
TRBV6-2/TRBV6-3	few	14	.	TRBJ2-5	CASSNGADQETQYF	TGTGCCAGCAGTAACGGGGCCGACCAAGAGACCCAGTACTTC
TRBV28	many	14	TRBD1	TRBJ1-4	CASSSTGRSEKLFF	TGTGCCAGCAGCTCGACAGGGCGCAGTGAAAAACTGTTTTTT
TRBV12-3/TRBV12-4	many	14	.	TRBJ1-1	CASSLADMNTEAFF	TGTGCCAGCAGTTTGGCAGACATGAACACTGAAGCTTTCTTT
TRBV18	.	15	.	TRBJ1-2	CASSPNPADGYGYTF	TGTGCCAGCTCACCTAACCCGGCCGATGGCTATGGCTACACCTTC
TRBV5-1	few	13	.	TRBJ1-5	CASRPDISQPQHF	TGCGCCAGCAGACCCGACATCAGCCAGCCCCAGCATTTT
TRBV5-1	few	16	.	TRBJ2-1	CASSLPTTPSYNEQFF	TGCGCCAGCAGCTTGCCCACCACTCCCTCCTACAATGAGCAGTTCTTC
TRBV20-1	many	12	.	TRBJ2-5	CSATGTGETQYF	TGCAGTGCGACGGGCACAGGGGAGACCCAGTACTTC
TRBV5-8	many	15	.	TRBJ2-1	CASSLGNRSYNEQFF	TGTGCCAGCAGCTTGGGCAATCGCTCCTACAATGAGCAGTTCTTC
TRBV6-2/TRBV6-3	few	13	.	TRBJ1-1	CASSFRGYTEAFF	TGTGCCAGCAGCTTCAGGGGTTACACTGAAGCTTTCTTT
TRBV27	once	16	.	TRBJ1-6	CASNRWGVAGNSPLHF	TGTGCCAGCAACCGATGGGGGGTCGCCGGAAATTCACCCCTCCACTTT
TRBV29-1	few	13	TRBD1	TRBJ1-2	CSGTGTGTDGYTF	TGCAGCGGTACCGGGACAGGTACTGATGGCTACACCTTC
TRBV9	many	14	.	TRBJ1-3	CASSDGSDQGTIYF	TGTGCCAGCAGCGACGGGTCGGACCAGGGGACCATATATTTT
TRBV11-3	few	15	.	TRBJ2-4	CASSLSSAGANIQYF	TGTGCCAGCAGCTTATCCTCGGCTGGGGCAAACATTCAGTACTTC
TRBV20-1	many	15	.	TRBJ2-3	CSARVPATSTDTQYF	TGCAGTGCTAGAGTCCCAGCGACTAGCACAGATACGCAGTATTTT
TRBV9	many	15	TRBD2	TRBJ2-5	CASSFTRSGIETQYF	TGTGCCAGCAGCTTTACACGTAGCGGGATAGAGACCCAGTACTTC
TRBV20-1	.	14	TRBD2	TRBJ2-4	CSARPTSGSNIQYF	TGCAGTGCTAGACCGACTAGCGGGAGCAACATTCAGTACTTC
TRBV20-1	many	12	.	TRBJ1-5	CSARDSNQPQHF	TGCAGTGCTAGAGACAGCAATCAGCCCCAGCATTTT
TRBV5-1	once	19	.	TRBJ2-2	CASSLRDGKLFANTGELFF	TGCGCCAGCAGCTTGAGGGACGGGAAACTCTTCGCGAACACCGGGGAGCTGTTTTTT
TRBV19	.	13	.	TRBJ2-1	CASSIGSPSIRFF	TGTGCCAGTAGTATAGGGTCGCCCTCGATCCGGTTCTTC
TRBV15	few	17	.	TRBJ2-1	CATSRDYGGGQKNEQFF	TGTGCCACCAGCAGAGATTATGGGGGGGGGCAAAAGAATGAGCAGTTCTTC
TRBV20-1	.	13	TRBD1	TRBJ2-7	CSAGDRRGYEQYF	TGCAGTGCTGGGGACAGGAGGGGCTACGAGCAGTACTTC
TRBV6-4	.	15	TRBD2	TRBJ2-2	CASSPSGDDTGELFF	TGTGCCAGCAGTCCTAGCGGGGATGACACCGGGGAGCTGTTTTTT
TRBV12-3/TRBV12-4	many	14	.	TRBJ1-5	CASSFVGGNQPQHF	TGTGCCAGCAGTTTCGTGGGTGGCAATCAGCCCCAGCATTTT
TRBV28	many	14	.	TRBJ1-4	CASSLSLGREKLFF	TGTGCCAGCAGTTTGAGCCTAGGTCGGGAAAAACTGTTTTTT
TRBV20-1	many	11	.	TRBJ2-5	CSARVLETQYF	TGCAGTGCTAGAGTCTTGGAGACCCAGTACTTC
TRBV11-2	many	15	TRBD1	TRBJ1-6	CASSHYRGQYSPLHF	TGTGCCAGCAGCCACTACAGGGGACAATATTCACCCCTCCACTTT
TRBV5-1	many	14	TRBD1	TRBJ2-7	CASTPTGTTYEQYF	TGCGCCAGCACCCCGACAGGGACAACCTACGAGCAGTACTTC
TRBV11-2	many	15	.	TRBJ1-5	CASSLESGANQPQHF	TGTGCCAGCAGCTTAGAATCAGGGGCCAATCAGCCCCAGCATTTT
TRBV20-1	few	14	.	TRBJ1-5	CSAGVPGFNQPQHF	TGCAGTGCTGGCGTCCCGGGCTTTAATCAGCCCCAGCATTTT
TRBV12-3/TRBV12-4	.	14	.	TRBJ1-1	CASSLQWGVAEAFF	TGTGCCAGCAGTTTACAATGGGGGGTCGCTGAAGCTTTCTTT
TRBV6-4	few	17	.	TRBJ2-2	CASSVRVYPPNTGELFF	TGTGCCAGCAGTGTTCGGGTCTACCCTCCGAACACCGGGGAGCTGTTTTTT